The 8 T cell receptor beta chains reported below all come from one sample, sequenced in a study of molecular identifiers for immune sequencing clone quantification (dated by TCRdb to the late 2010s). Libraries came from PCR. For sequencing, an Illumina HiSeq 4000 was employed. Using fastp at Q25 and MiXCR, TCRdb reprocessed the public reads and kept productive beta chains. Rows with one shared CDR3 protein collapse into an entry with the most common genes and DNA. The table for this sample lists just under 650,000 distinct CDR3 sequences; less than 20% of them were counted only once. The leading ten clones occupy roughly 0.83% of the sample. The sequenced sample consisted of naive CD8+ T cells from blood, with Jurkat cell RNA spiked in. In light of the paper, this sample's cell subset or site label describes: FACS-sorted CD8+CD4-CCR7+CD45RA+ naive T cells. The source is a human donor in good health. Some libraries in this study had Jurkat cell RNA spiked in.

V gene TRBV11-2 combines with J gene TRBJ1-3; the D is unclear. The CDR3 sequence is 18 residues long. CDR1 and CDR2 from the germline V gene are SGHAT and FQNNGV. The V gene lost 5 bases and the J gene lost 0 bases, with 20 bases spanning the gap. In nucleotides, the CDR3 is TGTGCCAGCAGCACGTCCGGGATCTTACCCTACTCTGGAAACACCATATATTTT. Protein sequence: CASSTSGILPYSGNTIYF.

About this clonotype: A much larger clonotype is one base distant, so this may be a read error. The missing conserved phenylalanine or tryptophan at the end of this CDR3 makes a read error likely. V gene TRBV15 combines with J gene TRBJ2-7; D tentatively fits TRBD1 or TRBD2 (5 bases each). The germline V gene encodes CDR1 LNHNV and CDR2 YYDKDF (reference sequence). The CDR3 length is 14 residues. The V end was cut by 4 bases, the J end by 4 bases, with 14 bases between. This chain's CDR3 is CATSTTEAGYEQYL. The CDR3 nucleotides are TGTGCCACCAGCACCACGGAGGCAGGGTACGAGCAGTACCTC.

This clonotype was seen ten or more times. The chain employs TRBV6-2 or TRBV6-3 and TRBJ2-5; TRBD2 aligns across 7 bases. The germline gives CDR1 MNHEY, CDR2 SVGEGT. The CDR3 loop spans 16 amino acids. Trimming took 7 bases from V and 1 from J; bases not matched to a gene: 12. CDR3 in DNA: TGTGCCAGCAACCCGCTAGCGGCCCTTGGCCAAGAGACCCAGTACTTC. The encoded protein is CASNPLAALGQETQYF.

A few counts support this clonotype. The chain carries TRBV20-1 and TRBJ2-7; D is undetermined. Germline assignment: CDR1 DFQATT and CDR2 SNEGSKA (reference sequence). With 8 bases removed from V and 1 base from J, the gap between germline ends came to 12 bases. CDR3 length: 12 amino acids. This CDR3 is CSPSVNSYEQYF. Written as DNA, the CDR3 is TGCAGTCCCTCAGTGAATTCCTACGAGCAGTACTTC.

This clonotype has at least ten counts. The V call is TRBV5-5, the J call TRBJ2-3; D is ambiguous. V lost 1 base and J lost 3, with 6 bases in between. The CDR3 sequence is 13 residues long. Germline V gene data show CDR1 as SGHKS and CDR2 as YYEKEE (reference sequence). The CDR3 reads CASSLMLTDTQYF. In DNA form, the CDR3 reads TGTGCCAGCAGCTTGATGCTAACAGATACGCAGTATTTT. Full variable domain (rest looked up from reference TRBV5-5 and TRBJ2-3): DAGVTQSPTHLIKTRGQQVTLRCSPISGHKSVSWYQQVLGQGPQFIFQYYEKEERGRGNFPDRFSARQFPNYSSELNVNALLLGDSALYLCASSLMLTDTQYFGPGTRLTVL.

As to this clonotype: A single base separates this from a much larger clone, so it may be a read error. V gene TRBV6-5 combines with J gene TRBJ2-2, with D perhaps given as TRBD1 or TRBD2 (5 bases each). Germline V gene lookup returns CDR1 MNHEY and CDR2 SVGAGI. Deletions cut 4 bases from V and 6 bases from J, with 18 bases between. This CDR3 has 16 amino acids. Here the CDR3 reads CASSCSSGHASGELFF. The CDR3 coding sequence is TGTGCCAGCAGTTGCTCCAGCGGACACGCCTCCGGGGAGCTGTTTTTT.

This rearrangement joins TRBV7-2 to TRBJ2-3, with TRBD1 as a possible D gene (5 bases). The germline V gene encodes CDR1 SGHTA and CDR2 FQGNSA. This CDR3 is 11 amino acids long. Deletions cut 10 bases from V and 3 bases from J, with 8 bases between. In DNA, the CDR3 is TGTGCCAACAGGATAACAGATACGCAGTATTTT. Its protein is CANRITDTQYF.

V gene TRBV6-5 combines with J gene TRBJ1-1; 10 bases match TRBD1. V lost 5 bases and J lost 7; bases outside the gene matches: 7. Looked up from germline, CDR1 is MNHEY and CDR2 is SVGAGI. The CDR3 covers 14 residues. The CDR3 protein is CASSHPGTGDEAFF. The CDR3 region has the DNA TGTGCCAGCAGTCACCCGGGGACAGGGGATGAAGCTTTCTTT.